The 25 T cell receptor beta chains given below trace back to one sample, sequenced in a study of cytomegalovirus exposure and HLA in healthy donors. Assay used: immunoSEQ multiplex PCR; TCRdb lists only in-frame clones, some missing. The sample lists roughly 70,000 clones, roughly 95% occurring once. What was sequenced was PBMCs. These receptors were taken from a man aged 18 to 30 in good health and CMV-seronegative.

This clone was seen only once. J is TRBJ2-3 and V is TRBV29-1; unclear D gene. In germline, CDR1 is SQVTM, CDR2 ANQGSEA. Trimming cost V 3 bases and J 1 base, with 5 bases left between them. This CDR3 is 12 amino acids long. CDR3 region: CSVEYGTDTQYF. The CDR3 bases are TGCAGCGTTGAGTATGGCACAGATACGCAGTATTTT.

The chain joins TRBV2 to TRBJ1-2, with D hard to call. This CDR3 is built from 13 residues. CDR1 and CDR2 from the germline V gene are SNHLY and FYNNEI. Trimming stripped 7 bases from V and 0 bases from J, with 9 bases between. The CDR3 spells CASTETSNYGYTF. The CDR3, as DNA: TGTGCCAGCACGGAGACCTCTAACTATGGCTACACCTTC.

The chain has TRBV19 and TRBJ1-1; D gene uncertain. CDR1 and CDR2 from the germline V gene are LNHDA and SQIVND (reference sequence). Trimming removed 0 bases from V and 7 bases from J, with 9 bases in between. CDR3 length: 13 residues. The CDR3 DNA follows: TGTGCCAGTAGTATAGATCCGGGTGGTGAAGCTTTCTTT. It specifies CASSIDPGGEAFF.

To note about this clone: Other DNA sequences in this specimen translate into the identical CDR3. In DNA, the CDR3 is TGTGCCAGCAGCTTGACCGGGAATGGCTACACCTTC. It encodes CASSLTGNGYTF. The chain employs TRBV5-6 and TRBJ1-2, with no clear D. The germline V and J ends were trimmed by 1 base and 6 bases, with 7 bases remaining between them. The V gene's germline CDR1 is SGHDT and CDR2 YYEEEE. This CDR3 has 12 residues. The full variable domain, rest sourced from reference TRBV5-6 and TRBJ1-2, is DAGVTQSPTHLIKTRGQQVTLRCSPKSGHDTVSWYQQALGQGPQFIFQYYEEEERQRGNFPDRFSGHQFPNYSSELNVNALLLGDSALYLCASSLTGNGYTFGSGTRLTVV.

This chain connects TRBV28 to TRBJ1-5; D not certain. The V gene lost 7 bases and the J gene lost 5 bases, with 18 bases spanning the gap. Germline assignment: CDR1 MDHEN and CDR2 SYDVKM. The CDR3 sequence is 15 residues long. The CDR3 here is CASNVRAGTDQPQHF. CDR3 in DNA: TGTGCCAGCAACGTTCGGGCGGGTACCGATCAGCCCCAGCATTTT.

V is TRBV30 and J is TRBJ1-3; D might be TRBD1 (5 bases). The V end lost 6 bases, the J end lost 4 bases, and 16 bases lay between the germline ends. The CDR3 spans 14 residues. Looked up from germline, CDR1 is GTSNPN and CDR2 is SVGIG (reference sequence). The CDR3 protein is CACDSRGGGNTIYF. CDR3 in DNA: TGTGCCTGCGACAGTCGCGGGGGGGGAAACACCATATATTTT.

The chain carries TRBV7-8 and TRBJ1-1; a possible D gene is TRBD1 (6 bases). CDR1 and CDR2 from the germline V gene are SGHVS and FQNEAQ. The CDR3 is made up of 16 amino acids. Trimming stripped 5 bases from V and 4 bases from J, with 20 bases between. This CDR3 reads CASSIHGGALTTEAFF. The CDR3 DNA reads as TGTGCCAGCAGCATCCATGGGGGGGCGCTTACCACTGAAGCTTTCTTT.

The chain recombines TRBV6-4 with TRBJ1-2; no reliable D call. The germline V and J ends were trimmed by 0 bases and 7 bases, with 6 bases remaining between them. The CDR3 has 12 amino acids. Germline V gene data show CDR1 as MRHNA and CDR2 as SNTAGT. In DNA, the CDR3 is TGTGCCAGCAGTGACTCGAAGAGTGGCTACACCTTC. Protein product: CASSDSKSGYTF.

The chain uses TRBV7-9 and TRBJ1-2; 7 bases map to TRBD1. V shed 5 bases and J 4 bases; nucleotides not matched to a gene: 4. This CDR3 spans 13 amino acids. Germline V lookup: CDR1 SEHNR, CDR2 FQNEAQ (reference sequence). The CDR3 region has the DNA TGTGCCAGCAGCCCGGGACAGCCCTATGGCTACACCTTC. Protein sequence: CASSPGQPYGYTF. Based on the CDR3 plus reference TRBV7-9 and TRBJ1-2, the full variable domain is DTGVSQNPRHKITKRGQNVTFRCDPISEHNRLYWYRQTLGQGPEFLTYFQNEAQLEKSRLLSDRFSAERPKGSFSTLEIQRTEQGDSAMYLCASSPGQPYGYTFGSGTRLTVV.

The chain employs TRBV30 and TRBJ1-5, with 7 bases matching TRBD1. Germline-derived CDR1 and CDR2 are GTSNPN and SVGIG (reference sequence). The CDR3 sequence is 15 residues long. Germline trimming cut 8 bases from V and 3 bases from J; bases unmatched to any gene: 13. In DNA form, the CDR3 reads TGTGCCCTGCAATGGGGGGACAGCTCCAATCAGCCCCAGCATTTT. Amino acids: CALQWGDSSNQPQHF.

The CDR3 DNA reads TGTGCCAGTGGGGAGCGTAACTATGGCTACACCTTC. It yields the protein CASGERNYGYTF. The chain links TRBV6-1 to TRBJ1-2; D unclear. Trimming removed 9 bases at V and 1 base at J, with 9 bases between. This CDR3 is built from 12 residues. The germline CDR1 and CDR2 sequences are MNHNS and SASEGT.

The gene calls are TRBV29-1 and TRBJ1-2, with TRBD1 matching over 9 bases. The germline CDR1 and CDR2 sequences are SQVTM and ANQGSEA. V was pared by 3 bases and J by 8 bases, with 13 bases of the junction left unmatched. The CDR3 runs to 15 residues. The CDR3, as DNA: TGCAGCGTTGACAACAGGGGGCATGAGGTTGACGGCTACACCTTC. It translates to CSVDNRGHEVDGYTF.

The chain is built from TRBV10-2 and TRBJ1-1; D ambiguous. Deletions cut 4 bases from V and 5 bases from J, with 5 bases between. From germline, CDR1 is WSHSY and CDR2 SAAADI. The CDR3 runs 11 residues. DNA of the CDR3: TGCGCCAGCAGTGGCGAGACTGAAGCTTTCTTT. Its protein product is CASSGETEAFF.

The CDR3 region is CSVETEPGQYHGYTF. The CDR3 bases are TGCAGCGTTGAAACCGAACCGGGACAGTACCATGGCTACACCTTC. The chain couples TRBV29-1 to TRBJ1-2, with 7 nucleotides matching TRBD1. J gave up 6 bases and V 2 bases, and 12 bases lay outside the gene matches. CDR3 length equals 15 residues. Germline V gene data show CDR1 as SQVTM and CDR2 as ANQGSEA.

The chain carries TRBV27 and TRBJ1-1, with D possibly matching TRBD1 (5 bases). Per the germline V gene, CDR1 is MNHEY and CDR2 is SMNVEV (reference sequence). The length of the CDR3 is 13 residues. The V end lost 7 bases, the J end lost 3 bases, and 12 bases lay between the germline ends. This CDR3 is CASTPLGHTEAFF. The CDR3 bases are TGTGCCAGCACCCCGTTGGGGCACACTGAAGCTTTCTTT.

The genes are TRBV9 and TRBJ1-6; no firm D call. Per germline, CDR1 SGDLS and CDR2 YYNGEE. The CDR3 is 14 residues long. The ends were cut back, 0 bases at V and 10 bases at J, with 11 bases in the middle. The CDR3 bases are TGTGCCAGCAGCGTAGAAGGAGGGTACTCACCCCTCCACTTT. Its protein product is CASSVEGGYSPLHF.

V usage is TRBV9 and J usage is TRBJ1-3; D uncertain. Germline loops: CDR1 SGDLS, CDR2 YYNGEE. This CDR3 spans 16 amino acids. Trimming took 0 bases from V and 0 from J, leaving 10 bases between them. DNA for the CDR3: TGTGCCAGCAGCGTAGGTCTACAGAACTCTGGAAACACCATATATTTT. It codes for CASSVGLQNSGNTIYF.

This clone was recorded once. The CDR3 spells CASSPTGVPGGTEAFF. The CDR3 DNA follows: TGTGCCAGCTCACCAACGGGGGTTCCGGGAGGGACTGAAGCTTTCTTT. The chain recombines TRBV18 with TRBJ1-1, with D perhaps matching TRBD1 (5 bases). V gave up 2 bases and J gave up 5 bases, with 18 bases separating them. The CDR3 covers 16 residues. The germline V gene has CDR1 KGHSH and CDR2 LQKENI.

The gene calls are TRBV6-1 and TRBJ2-5; TRBD2 agrees at 9 bases. The V segment lost 4 bases and the J segment 5 bases; nucleotides outside the gene matches: 8. This CDR3 has 15 residues. Germline V gene sequence: CDR1 MNHNS, CDR2 SASEGT. The CDR3 reads CASSVGRGGQETQYF. The CDR3 nucleotides are TGTGCCAGCAGTGTGGGGCGGGGGGGCCAGGAGACCCAGTACTTC.

The chain couples TRBV7-9 to TRBJ2-3, with 12 bases lining up with TRBD2. V lost 4 bases to trimming and J lost 3 bases; unmatched junction nucleotides: 2. The CDR3 contains 15 residues. Germline values: CDR1 SEHNR, CDR2 FQNEAQ (reference sequence). CDR3 nucleotide sequence: TGTGCCAGCAGCTCCACTAGCGGGGGGACAGATACGCAGTATTTT. Its translation: CASSSTSGGTDTQYF.

The V call is TRBV28, the J call TRBJ2-3; D is unresolved. This CDR3 region has 18 residues. V was cut by 7 bases and J by 1 base, with 24 bases left in between. Per the germline V gene, CDR1 is MDHEN and CDR2 is SYDVKM. CDR3 loop: CASTPRYERHGGTDTQYF. For the CDR3, the DNA is TGTGCCAGCACCCCTCGGTACGAAAGGCACGGAGGCACAGATACGCAGTATTTT.

V gene TRBV30 combines with J gene TRBJ1-4; maybe TRBD1 (6 bases). The germline CDR1 and CDR2 sequences are GTSNPN and SVGIG (reference sequence). The CDR3 length is 13 residues. V shed 5 bases and J shed 5 bases, with 12 bases lying between them. Here the CDR3 DNA reads TGTGCCTGGCAGAGACAGGTCAATGAAAAACTGTTTTTT. This translates into CAWQRQVNEKLFF.

V usage is TRBV9 and J usage is TRBJ1-3; no clear D. This CDR3 region has 13 residues. Germline V gene sequence: CDR1 SGDLS, CDR2 YYNGEE. Trimming removed 1 base at V and 7 bases at J, with 9 bases between. The CDR3: CASSVLGGNTIYF. CDR3 coding DNA: TGTGCCAGCAGCGTACTTGGCGGTAACACCATATATTTT.

This chain connects TRBV7-9 to TRBJ1-6; no reliable D call. Trimming left V 3 bases short and J 11 bases short, with 14 bases between. Germline CDR1 reads SEHNR; CDR2 reads FQNEAQ (reference sequence). This CDR3 spans 14 amino acids. In DNA form, the CDR3 reads TGTGCCAGCAGCTTTGAACAAAATTTGACACCCCTCCACTTT. Translating it yields CASSFEQNLTPLHF.

The CDR3 DNA reads as TGTGCCAGTAGTACCCTACCGGACTATAGCTCTAATGAAAAACTGTTTTTT. Translating gives CASSTLPDYSSNEKLFF. The rearrangement links TRBV19 to TRBJ1-4; D call uncertain. This CDR3 spans 17 amino acids. V was cut by 4 bases and J by 3 bases, with 18 bases left in between. CDR1 is LNHDA, CDR2 SQIVND, per germline (reference sequence).